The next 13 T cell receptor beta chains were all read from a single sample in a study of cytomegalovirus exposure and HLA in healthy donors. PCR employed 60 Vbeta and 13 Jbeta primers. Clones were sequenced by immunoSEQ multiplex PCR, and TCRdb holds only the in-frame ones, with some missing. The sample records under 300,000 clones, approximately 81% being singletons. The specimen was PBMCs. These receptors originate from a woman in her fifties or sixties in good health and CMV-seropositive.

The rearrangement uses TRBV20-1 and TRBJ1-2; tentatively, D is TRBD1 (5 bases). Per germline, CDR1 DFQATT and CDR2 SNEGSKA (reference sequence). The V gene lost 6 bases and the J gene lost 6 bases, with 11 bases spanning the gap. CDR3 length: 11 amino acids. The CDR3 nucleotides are TGCAGTGCGGCCAGGGTGAATGGCTACACCTTC. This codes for CSAARVNGYTF.

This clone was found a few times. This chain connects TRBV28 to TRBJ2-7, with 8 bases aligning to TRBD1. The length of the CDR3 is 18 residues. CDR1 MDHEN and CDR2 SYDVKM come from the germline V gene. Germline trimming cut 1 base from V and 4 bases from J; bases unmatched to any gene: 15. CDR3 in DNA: TGTGCCAGCAGTTTATTAGCCCCCACTCGGACAGGGAGGTACGAGCAGTACTTC. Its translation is CASSLLAPTRTGRYEQYF.

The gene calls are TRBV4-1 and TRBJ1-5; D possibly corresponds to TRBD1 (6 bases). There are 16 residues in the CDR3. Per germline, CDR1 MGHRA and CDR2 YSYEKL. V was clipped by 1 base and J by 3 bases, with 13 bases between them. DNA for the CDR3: TGCGCCAGCAGCCAAGCCCGCAGGGGTTCCAATCAGCCCCAGCATTTT. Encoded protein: CASSQARRGSNQPQHF.

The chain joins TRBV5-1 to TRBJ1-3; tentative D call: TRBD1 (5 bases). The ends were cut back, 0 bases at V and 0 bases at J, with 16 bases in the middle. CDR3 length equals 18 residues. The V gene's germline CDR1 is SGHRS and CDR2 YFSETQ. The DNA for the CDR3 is TGCGCCAGCAGCTTGGCCGCTAGATCCGGGGGCTCTGGAAACACCATATATTTT. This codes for CASSLAARSGGSGNTIYF.

CDR3 in amino acids: CASSSLAGVEDTQYF. The CDR3, as DNA: TGTGCCAGCAGCTCGCTAGCGGGAGTTGAAGATACGCAGTATTTT. The V and J genes are TRBV7-2 and TRBJ2-3; 10 nucleotides agree with TRBD2. Per germline, CDR1 SGHTA and CDR2 FQGNSA. Trimming removed 4 bases from V and 5 bases from J; junction bases left unmatched: 6. The CDR3 has 15 amino acids.

CDR3 sequence (DNA): TGTGCCTGGAGCGGTGGCAGGGGGAGCACAGATACGCAGTATTTT. Protein product: CAWSGGRGSTDTQYF. This rearrangement joins TRBV30 to TRBJ2-3; TRBD1 matches 7 bases. V trimming: 3 bases; J trimming: 0 bases; junction bases outside the gene matches: 6. The length of the CDR3 is 15 residues. Germline assignment: CDR1 GTSNPN and CDR2 SVGIG (reference sequence).

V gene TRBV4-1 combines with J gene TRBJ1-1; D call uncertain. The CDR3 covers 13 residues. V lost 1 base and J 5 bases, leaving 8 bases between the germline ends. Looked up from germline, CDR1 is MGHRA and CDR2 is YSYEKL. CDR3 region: CASSQVINTEAFF. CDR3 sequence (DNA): TGCGCCAGCAGCCAAGTTATTAATACTGAAGCTTTCTTT.

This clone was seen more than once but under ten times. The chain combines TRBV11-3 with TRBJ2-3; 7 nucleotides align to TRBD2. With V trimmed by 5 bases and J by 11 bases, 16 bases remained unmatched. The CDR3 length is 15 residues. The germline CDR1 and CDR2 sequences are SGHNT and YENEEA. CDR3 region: CASSLRGGGLGQQYF. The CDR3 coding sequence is TGTGCCAGCAGCCTTCGTGGGGGAGGACTAGGACAGCAGTATTTT.

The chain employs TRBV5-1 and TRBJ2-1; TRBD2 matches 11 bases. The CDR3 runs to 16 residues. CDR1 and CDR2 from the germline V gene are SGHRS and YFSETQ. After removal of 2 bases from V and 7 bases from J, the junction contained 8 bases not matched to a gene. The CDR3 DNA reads TGCGCCAGCAGCTTAGTAGCGGGAGGGCCGTGGAATGAGCAGTTCTTC. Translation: CASSLVAGGPWNEQFF. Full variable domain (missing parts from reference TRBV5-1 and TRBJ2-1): KAGVTQTPRYLIKTRGQQVTLSCSPISGHRSVSWYQQTPGQGLQFLFEYFSETQRNKGNFPGRFSGRQFSNSRSEMNVSTLELGDSALYLCASSLVAGGPWNEQFFGPGTRLTVL.

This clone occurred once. The CDR3 DNA reads as TGTGCCAGTAGCAGGACTAGCGGGAGTGGTGGGTGGTACAATGAGCAGTTCTTC. Translation: CASSRTSGSGGWYNEQFF. The gene calls are TRBV19 and TRBJ2-1; 13 nucleotides match TRBD2. The CDR3 covers 18 residues. Unmatched junction bases numbered 12, after V lost 6 bases and J lost 4 bases. Germline V CDR1 and CDR2: LNHDA, SQIVND (reference sequence).

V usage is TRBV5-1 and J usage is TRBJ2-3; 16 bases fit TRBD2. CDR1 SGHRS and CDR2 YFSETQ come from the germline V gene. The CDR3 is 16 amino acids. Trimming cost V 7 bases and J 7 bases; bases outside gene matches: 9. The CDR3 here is CASAGTSGRVVNTQYF. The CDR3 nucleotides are TGCGCCAGCGCCGGGACTAGCGGGAGGGTGGTGAATACGCAGTATTTT.

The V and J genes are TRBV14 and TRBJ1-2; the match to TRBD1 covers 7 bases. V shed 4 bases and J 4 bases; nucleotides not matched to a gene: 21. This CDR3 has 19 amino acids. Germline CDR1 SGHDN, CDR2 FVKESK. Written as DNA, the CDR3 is TGTGCCAGCAGCCTCCTAGGCACAGGACAGGATACGGCCGGCTATGGCTACACCTTC. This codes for CASSLLGTGQDTAGYGYTF.

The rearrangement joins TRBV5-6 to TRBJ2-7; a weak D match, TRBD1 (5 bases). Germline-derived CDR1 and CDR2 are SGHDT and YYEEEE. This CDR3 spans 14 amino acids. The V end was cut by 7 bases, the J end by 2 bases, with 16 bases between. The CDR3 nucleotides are TGTGCCAGCGGCTGGAAGTTCAGGGCCTACGAGCAGTACTTC. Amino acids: CASGWKFRAYEQYF.